This entry lists 17 T cell receptor beta chains sequenced from one sample in a study of cytomegalovirus exposure and HLA in healthy donors. The data were produced by immunoSEQ multiplex PCR, yet TCRdb's version contains in-frame clones alone and is incomplete. The repertoire consists of 140,000 to 150,000 clones, with approximately 94% occurring once and the leading ten covering about 2%. The sequenced material came from PBMCs. Receptor source: a man younger than 35 in good health and CMV-seropositive.

The chain has TRBV27 and TRBJ2-3; tentative D call: TRBD2 (7 bases). Trimming cost V 6 bases and J 6 bases, with 37 bases left between them. CDR3 size: 21 residues. The V gene's germline CDR1 is MNHEY and CDR2 SMNVEV (reference sequence). The CDR3 loop reads CASSGVRGGGRSPFRSDTQYF. The CDR3 coding sequence is TGTGCCAGCAGCGGGGTTCGCGGGGGCGGGAGATCCCCGTTCAGGTCCGATACGCAGTATTTT.

This chain links TRBV28 with TRBJ1-1; D uncertain. V was cut by 0 bases and J by 11 bases, with 10 bases left in between. Germline CDR1 reads MDHEN; CDR2 reads SYDVKM. The CDR3 contains 12 residues. Here the CDR3 DNA reads TGTGCCAGCAGTTTATGGACATTTGGCGCTTTCTTT. This encodes CASSLWTFGAFF.

The J gene is TRBJ2-1, the V gene TRBV18; D not certain. In germline, CDR1 is KGHSH, CDR2 LQKENI. V dropped 3 bases and J dropped 15 bases, with 21 bases sitting between them. The CDR3 is 14 residues long. CDR3 bases: TGTGCCAGCTCACCCACGGTCAGGTCCGCAGTCCCGTTCTTC. It specifies CASSPTVRSAVPFF.

Ten or more counts support this clone. This chain joins TRBV6-5 and TRBJ2-7; D remains unclear. CDR1 and CDR2 from the germline V gene are MNHEY and SVGAGI. This CDR3 has 12 amino acids. V shed 6 bases and J shed 4 bases, with 10 bases lying between them. CDR3 in DNA: TGTGCCAGCAGCCGAGACTTATACGAGCAGTACTTC. Protein product: CASSRDLYEQYF.

This clone was found once. The V and J genes are TRBV5-1 and TRBJ2-7; 7 bases agree with TRBD2. With V trimmed by 1 base and J by 0 bases, 4 bases remained unmatched. CDR1 and CDR2 from the germline V gene are SGHRS and YFSETQ. This CDR3 has 15 residues. Here the CDR3 reads CASSLTSANSYEQYF. The CDR3 region has the DNA TGCGCCAGCAGCTTGACTAGCGCCAACTCCTACGAGCAGTACTTC. The complete variable domain, with remaining parts taken from reference TRBV5-1 and TRBJ2-7, reads KAGVTQTPRYLIKTRGQQVTLSCSPISGHRSVSWYQQTPGQGLQFLFEYFSETQRNKGNFPGRFSGRQFSNSRSEMNVSTLELGDSALYLCASSLTSANSYEQYFGPGTRLTVT.

The chain employs TRBV29-1 and TRBJ2-1, with D possibly being TRBD1 (6 bases). The CDR3 contains 14 residues. Germline CDR1 reads SQVTM; CDR2 reads ANQGSEA. Trimming left V 7 bases short and J 3 bases short, with 16 bases between. The CDR3 coding sequence is TGCAGCGCCCCCATGGGGGCGAACTACAATGAGCAGTTCTTC. Translating it yields CSAPMGANYNEQFF.

The CDR3 region is CASSQTGEYGYTF. CDR3 sequence (DNA): TGTGCCAGCAGTCAGACAGGGGAATATGGCTACACCTTC. V gene TRBV2 combines with J gene TRBJ1-2; 8 bases line up with TRBD1. The CDR3 extends over 13 amino acids. V lost 5 bases and J lost 5; bases outside the gene matches: 4. From germline, CDR1 is SNHLY and CDR2 FYNNEI.

V and J are TRBV18 and TRBJ2-2; TRBD1 matches at 9 bases. The CDR3 extends over 18 amino acids. Per germline, CDR1 KGHSH and CDR2 LQKENI. Trimming removed 4 bases from V and 1 base from J; junction bases left unmatched: 10. The CDR3 DNA is TGTGCCAGCTCACACGTCACAGGGGGCACTGGGAACACCGGGGAGCTGTTTTTT. This gives the protein CASSHVTGGTGNTGELFF.

The chain carries TRBV5-1 and TRBJ2-7, with 9 bases identical to TRBD2. V gave up 3 bases and J gave up 3 bases; unmatched junction bases: 4. The CDR3 runs to 14 residues. CDR1 SGHRS and CDR2 YFSETQ come from the germline V gene. In nucleotides, the CDR3 is TGCGCCAGCAGCTGGTCTAGCGGGATCTACGAGCAGTACTTC. Translated, it gives CASSWSSGIYEQYF.

This clone was observed a single time. The chain carries TRBV18 and TRBJ2-4, with TRBD1 matching over 8 bases. The germline gives CDR1 KGHSH, CDR2 LQKENI. The CDR3 loop spans 14 amino acids. Trimming removed 10 bases from V and 8 bases from J; junction bases left unmatched: 13. CDR3 region: CATTSQGARDIQYF. The CDR3 region has the DNA TGTGCCACCACGTCCCAGGGGGCGCGGGACATTCAGTACTTC.

The chain couples TRBV20-1 to TRBJ2-7; the D is unclear. CDR3 length equals 11 residues. Germline V gives CDR1 DFQATT, CDR2 SNEGSKA (reference sequence). Trimming pared 6 bases from V and 3 bases from J, leaving 9 bases between. DNA of the CDR3: TGCAGTGCCGCACCCGGCTACGAGCAGTACTTC. This encodes CSAAPGYEQYF.

CDR3 protein: CASSWAHISSYEQYF. The CDR3 coding sequence is TGTGCCAGCAGTTGGGCCCACATTAGCTCCTACGAGCAGTACTTC. This chain connects TRBV6-6 to TRBJ2-7; D not resolved. V shed 4 bases and J shed 0 bases, with 13 bases lying between them. Germline V gives CDR1 MNHNY, CDR2 SVGAGI (reference sequence). The CDR3 runs to 15 residues.

This clone was picked up one time. The genes are TRBV5-1 and TRBJ2-2; 7 positions match TRBD1. CDR1 and CDR2 (germline): SGHRS, YFSETQ. V shed 4 bases, J shed 8 bases, and the junction held 11 bases outside the gene matches. This CDR3 contains 15 residues. The CDR3 reads CASSLGTAPRGELFF. The CDR3 DNA is TGCGCCAGCAGCCTGGGGACAGCCCCTAGGGGGGAGCTGTTTTTT. Using reference TRBV5-1 and TRBJ2-2 for the parts outside the CDR3, the full variable domain is KAGVTQTPRYLIKTRGQQVTLSCSPISGHRSVSWYQQTPGQGLQFLFEYFSETQRNKGNFPGRFSGRQFSNSRSEMNVSTLELGDSALYLCASSLGTAPRGELFFGEGSRLTVL.

The V gene is TRBV27, the J gene TRBJ2-3, with D perhaps matching TRBD2 (5 bases). The CDR3 covers 15 residues. Germline CDR1 reads MNHEY; CDR2 reads SMNVEV (reference sequence). The ends were cut back, 4 bases at V and 1 base at J, with 12 bases in the middle. This CDR3 is CASSYRRAGTDTQYF. CDR3 nucleotide sequence: TGTGCCAGCAGTTATCGGCGGGCAGGCACAGATACGCAGTATTTT.

This chain links TRBV6-5 with TRBJ2-1, with D uncertain. From germline, CDR1 is MNHEY and CDR2 SVGAGI. V was shortened by 5 bases and J by 8 bases, with 10 bases between the two germline ends. The CDR3 covers 12 residues. The CDR3 protein is CASSVTSDEQFF. CDR3 DNA: TGTGCCAGCAGTGTTACGTCGGATGAGCAGTTCTTC.

The chain couples TRBV10-3 to TRBJ1-2; 9 nucleotides agree with TRBD1. J gave up 3 bases and V 6 bases, and 5 bases lay outside the gene matches. There are 14 residues in the CDR3. Germline CDR1 reads ENHRY; CDR2 reads SYGVKD. The CDR3 reads CAIRTQGADYGYTF. CDR3 DNA sequence: TGTGCCATCAGGACACAGGGGGCGGACTATGGCTACACCTTC.

The V call is TRBV9, the J call TRBJ2-2; D is possibly TRBD2 (6 bases). V dropped 2 bases and J dropped 0 bases, with 14 bases sitting between them. Germline CDR1 SGDLS, CDR2 YYNGEE. CDR3 size: 17 residues. The CDR3 sequence is CASSVGLSFANTGELFF. The CDR3 DNA follows: TGTGCCAGCAGCGTGGGACTCTCCTTCGCGAACACCGGGGAGCTGTTTTTT.